These 26 T cell receptor beta chains were sequenced from one sample in a study of blood T cell repertoires in COVID-19. TCRdb keeps only in-frame clones here, not all; method: immunoSEQ multiplex PCR. The data show approximately 260,000 clones, approximately 87% seen once. The sample consisted of peripheral blood. The receptor set was obtained from a man aged 55 to 69 who had recovered from COVID-19.

The chain is built from TRBV5-6 and TRBJ2-1; D is possibly TRBD2 (5 bases). The CDR3 sequence is 15 residues long. Germline V lookup: CDR1 SGHDT, CDR2 YYEEEE. V gave up 3 bases and J gave up 4 bases, with 14 bases separating them. This CDR3 reads CASSSGRLTYNEQFF. CDR3 nucleotides: TGTGCCAGCAGCTCGGGGAGACTAACTTACAATGAGCAGTTCTTC. The full variable domain, rest sourced from reference TRBV5-6 and TRBJ2-1, is DAGVTQSPTHLIKTRGQQVTLRCSPKSGHDTVSWYQQALGQGPQFIFQYYEEEERQRGNFPDRFSGHQFPNYSSELNVNALLLGDSALYLCASSSGRLTYNEQFFGPGTRLTVL.

This clone has only one observation. The chain links TRBV6-5 to TRBJ1-5, with D possibly being TRBD1 (6 bases). The germline V and J ends were trimmed by 6 bases and 4 bases, with 10 bases remaining between them. This CDR3 spans 13 amino acids. Germline lookup yields CDR1 MNHEY and CDR2 SVGAGI. The CDR3 DNA reads as TGTGCCAGCAGAGACACAGGGAATCAGCCCCAGCATTTT. This codes for CASRDTGNQPQHF.

This clone has just a few counts. The rearrangement uses TRBV9 and TRBJ1-4; D may be TRBD1 (6 bases). CDR1 is SGDLS, CDR2 YYNGEE, per germline. V lost 0 bases, J lost 7 bases, and 16 bases lay in between. The CDR3 consists of 16 residues. Here the CDR3 reads CASSVGQGRASEKLFF. DNA of the CDR3: TGTGCCAGCAGCGTAGGCCAGGGGAGGGCTAGTGAAAAACTGTTTTTT.

This chain joins TRBV5-1 and TRBJ2-3; 13 nucleotides agree with TRBD2. Germline CDR1 and CDR2: SGHRS and YFSETQ. This CDR3 is built from 16 residues. J gave up 2 bases and V 4 bases, and 4 bases lay outside the gene matches. CDR3 region: CASSQTSGGTTDTQYF. The CDR3, as DNA: TGCGCCAGCAGCCAGACTAGCGGGGGGACCACAGATACGCAGTATTTT.

The V gene is TRBV6-6, the J gene TRBJ2-7; TRBD1 aligns across 8 bases. V was clipped by 4 bases and J by 3 bases; unmatched bases: 5. This CDR3 is 14 amino acids long. In germline, CDR1 is MNHNY, CDR2 SVGAGI (reference sequence). The CDR3 sequence: CASSFNTGGYEQYF. The CDR3 DNA follows: TGTGCCAGCAGTTTCAATACAGGGGGCTACGAGCAGTACTTC.

The chain has TRBV28 and TRBJ1-2; 12 bases agree with TRBD1. Germline loops: CDR1 MDHEN, CDR2 SYDVKM. The CDR3 extends over 15 amino acids. J gave up 7 bases and V 5 bases, and 8 bases lay outside the gene matches. The CDR3 bases are TGTGCCAGCAGTCGTGCCGGGACAGGGGGCTTTGGCTACACCTTC. It encodes CASSRAGTGGFGYTF.

The rearrangement joins TRBV7-3 to TRBJ2-3, with D possibly matching TRBD1 (5 bases). V lost 0 bases, J lost 4 bases, and 11 bases lay in between. The CDR3 extends over 15 amino acids. Per the germline V gene, CDR1 is SGHTA and CDR2 is FQGTGA. This CDR3 is CASSLTAGYSDTQYF. The CDR3 region has the DNA TGTGCCAGCAGCTTAACGGCAGGGTATTCAGATACGCAGTATTTT.

The gene calls are TRBV5-1 and TRBJ2-1; tentatively, D is TRBD2 (6 bases). Trimming removed 0 bases from V and 7 bases from J, with 17 bases in between. CDR1 is SGHRS and CDR2 is YFSETQ in the germline V gene. The CDR3 consists of 16 residues. CDR3 loop: CASSLGSADRGNEQFF. In DNA form, the CDR3 reads TGCGCCAGCAGCTTGGGTTCAGCGGATCGGGGGAATGAGCAGTTCTTC. The whole variable domain, filled in from reference TRBV5-1 and TRBJ2-1, reads KAGVTQTPRYLIKTRGQQVTLSCSPISGHRSVSWYQQTPGQGLQFLFEYFSETQRNKGNFPGRFSGRQFSNSRSEMNVSTLELGDSALYLCASSLGSADRGNEQFFGPGTRLTVL.

The chain is built from TRBV6-5 and TRBJ2-1; D possibly corresponds to TRBD2 (6 bases). Germline CDR1 and CDR2: MNHEY and SVGAGI. V gave up 6 bases and J gave up 5 bases, with 17 bases separating them. This CDR3 comprises 15 residues. The CDR3 DNA sequence: TGTGCCAGCAGCGTGGACCTAGCGAGAAACAATGAGCAGTTCTTC. Its protein is CASSVDLARNNEQFF.

V is TRBV27 and J is TRBJ1-1; perhaps TRBD1 as D (5 bases). Deletions cut 4 bases from V and 6 bases from J, with 21 bases between. CDR1 MNHEY and CDR2 SMNVEV come from the germline V gene (reference sequence). CDR3 size: 16 residues. CDR3 amino acids: CASSSTYGSSGPEAFF. The CDR3 nucleotides are TGTGCCAGCAGTTCAACATACGGGTCCTCAGGGCCTGAAGCTTTCTTT.

A single count supports this clone. The genes are TRBV10-3 and TRBJ2-1, with 7 bases that match TRBD1. This CDR3 is built from 13 residues. Germline V lookup: CDR1 ENHRY, CDR2 SYGVKD. After removal of 8 bases from V and 6 bases from J, the junction contained 7 bases not matched to a gene. DNA of the CDR3: TGTGCCATCCGGGCAGGGGGTGTCAATGAGCAGTTCTTC. Translated: CAIRAGGVNEQFF.

The gene calls are TRBV20-1 and TRBJ2-6; D might be TRBD1 (7 bases). The germline V gene encodes CDR1 DFQATT and CDR2 SNEGSKA (reference sequence). The CDR3 is 16 amino acids. Between the trimmed V and J ends, which lost 4 bases and 2 bases, there was a span of 15 bases. The CDR3 DNA reads as TGCAGTGCTATTGACTTCAGGGGGGCTGGGGCCAACGTCCTGACTTTC. Translated: CSAIDFRGAGANVLTF.

The rearrangement uses TRBV7-9 and TRBJ2-3; 9 positions match TRBD1. Trimming cost V 3 bases and J 5 bases; bases outside gene matches: 6. Germline CDR1 is SEHNR and CDR2 is FQNEAQ (reference sequence). The CDR3 sequence is 15 residues long. The CDR3 reads CASSLRTGARDTQYF. The CDR3, as DNA: TGTGCCAGCAGCTTGCGGACAGGGGCCCGAGATACGCAGTATTTT.

This rearrangement joins TRBV6-5 to TRBJ2-7, with TRBD1 matching over 7 bases. The J segment lost 2 bases and the V segment lost 8 bases, leaving 9 bases of the junction unmatched. Germline CDR1 reads MNHEY; CDR2 reads SVGAGI. This CDR3 is 14 amino acids long. Here the CDR3 reads CASPRDRVPYEQYF. For the CDR3, the DNA is TGTGCCAGCCCTCGAGACAGGGTCCCCTACGAGCAGTACTTC.

Only one count was recorded for this clone. J is TRBJ1-4 and V is TRBV30; maybe TRBD1 (5 bases). This CDR3 has 14 residues. Trimming shortened V by 3 bases and J by 7 bases, and 15 bases separated the two germline ends. Germline lookup yields CDR1 GTSNPN and CDR2 SVGIG (reference sequence). The CDR3: CAWRTVGGGEKLFF. CDR3 DNA sequence: TGTGCCTGGAGGACGGTTGGGGGGGGTGAAAAACTGTTTTTT.

The V and J genes are TRBV6-4 and TRBJ2-1, with 9 bases matching TRBD2. Germline V gene lookup returns CDR1 MRHNA and CDR2 SNTAGT. CDR3 length: 13 amino acids. V shed 4 bases and J 7 bases; nucleotides not matched to a gene: 2. The CDR3 nucleotides are TGTGCCAGCAGTGTCCTAGCGGGGAATGAGCAGTTCTTC. Its protein is CASSVLAGNEQFF.

V and J are TRBV6-5 and TRBJ1-6; no clear D. This CDR3 contains 13 residues. V gave up 6 bases and J gave up 7 bases, with 10 bases separating them. Germline V gene sequence: CDR1 MNHEY, CDR2 SVGAGI. In DNA form, the CDR3 reads TGTGCCAGCAGGAGGGAAAGAAATTCACCCCTCCACTTT. Its translation: CASRRERNSPLHF.

This clone has more than one count but fewer than ten. The rearrangement links TRBV3-1 (or the pseudogene TRBV3-2) to TRBJ1-6; 9 nucleotides agree with TRBD1. V lost 6 bases and J lost 7; bases outside the gene matches: 7. The V gene's germline CDR1 is LGHDT and CDR2 YNNKEL (reference sequence). CDR3 length equals 15 residues. The CDR3 protein is CASRKGTGSNSPLHF. Written as DNA, the CDR3 is TGTGCCAGCAGGAAAGGGACAGGGTCAAATTCACCCCTCCACTTT.

The rearrangement joins TRBV7-9 to TRBJ2-3, with 13 positions matching TRBD2. This CDR3 contains 16 residues. Germline lookup yields CDR1 SEHNR and CDR2 FQNEAQ (reference sequence). With 4 bases clipped from V and 4 bases from J, the junction kept 5 bases outside the gene matches. The CDR3 DNA reads as TGTGCCAGCAGCTCGAAACTAGCGGGAGGGCCAGATACGCAGTATTTT. It yields the protein CASSSKLAGGPDTQYF.

CDR3 nucleotides: TGTGCCAGCAGCGTGACAGGGGTGAACACTGAAGCTTTCTTT. Its translation: CASSVTGVNTEAFF. The chain combines TRBV11-2 with TRBJ1-1, with 8 bases aligning to TRBD1. Germline V gene lookup returns CDR1 SGHAT and CDR2 FQNNGV. Trimming at V came to 5 bases and at J to 0 bases, leaving 2 bases not matched to a gene. The CDR3 totals 14 residues. Full variable domain (missing parts from reference TRBV11-2 and TRBJ1-1): EAGVAQSPRYKIIEKRQSVAFWCNPISGHATLYWYQQILGQGPKLLIQFQNNGVVDDSQLPKDRFSAERLKGVDSTLKIQPAKLEDSAVYLCASSVTGVNTEAFFGQGTRLTVV.

The V and J genes are TRBV5-6 and TRBJ2-1, with D possibly TRBD2 on 7 matching bases. V lost 4 bases and J 4 bases, leaving 15 bases between the germline ends. This CDR3 spans 15 amino acids. Germline loops: CDR1 SGHDT, CDR2 YYEEEE. DNA of the CDR3: TGTGCCAGCAGCCAGGGGCTAGCGGCTTACAATGAGCAGTTCTTC. It translates to CASSQGLAAYNEQFF.

The rearrangement links TRBV10-1 to TRBJ2-3; D gene ambiguous. The V gene's germline CDR1 is WNHNN and CDR2 SYGVQD (reference sequence). The V gene lost 0 bases and the J gene lost 6 bases, with 10 bases spanning the gap. The CDR3 consists of 14 residues. CDR3 protein: CASSESPARDTQYF. Written as DNA, the CDR3 is TGCGCCAGCAGTGAGTCGCCCGCCCGGGATACGCAGTATTTT.

The chain uses TRBV2 and TRBJ2-1, with D perhaps TRBD2 (7 bases). The CDR3 runs to 18 residues. V lost 4 bases and J lost 6, with 25 bases in between. Per the germline V gene, CDR1 is SNHLY and CDR2 is FYNNEI. CDR3 coding DNA: TGTGCCAGCAGTGTGAGGACCACAGTCCGGGGGGCTAGCAATGAGCAGTTCTTC. It is translated as CASSVRTTVRGASNEQFF.

The chain links TRBV10-2 to TRBJ2-6; 10 nucleotides line up with TRBD1. Germline CDR1 WSHSY, CDR2 SAAADI. This CDR3 comprises 17 residues. J lost 0 bases, V lost 3 bases, and 2 bases had no gene match. CDR3 DNA: TGCGCCAGCAGTGAAGGGACAGGGGACTCTGGGGCCAACGTCCTGACTTTC. It translates to CASSEGTGDSGANVLTF.

The chain links TRBV6-5 to TRBJ1-1, with D possibly being TRBD1 (6 bases). The CDR3 consists of 15 residues. Deletions cut 8 bases from V and 7 bases from J, with 23 bases between. Per germline, CDR1 MNHEY and CDR2 SVGAGI. The CDR3 nucleotides are TGTGCCAGCCCCCGGGCATTTCAGGGGACGGGTGAAGCTTTCTTT. Its protein is CASPRAFQGTGEAFF.

The rearrangement uses TRBV5-4 and TRBJ2-2; 13 nucleotides line up with TRBD2. V lost 5 bases and J lost 7; bases outside the gene matches: 8. Germline CDR1 reads SGHNT; CDR2 reads YYREEE (reference sequence). There are 16 residues in the CDR3. DNA for the CDR3: TGTGCCAGCAGTCCCGGGACTAGCGGGACAAGCGGGGAGCTGTTTTTT. This gives the protein CASSPGTSGTSGELFF.